This T cell receptor beta chain was recovered during a study of breast tumors, draining lymph nodes, adjacent tissues (dated by TCRdb to between 2015 and 2016). For the wider study: TCR beta repertoires were compared across tumor, adjacent nontumor tissue and axillary lymph nodes obtained from breast cancer patients. The study was designed to assess the relationships and possible T-cell exchange between tumor, surrounding tissue and draining lymph node repertoires in human breast cancer.

Taking its sample share into account, this clonotype is medium-sized (0.01 to 0.1%). The antigen it binds to is not known. No clone much larger than this one lies a single base away; base qualities are absent. V is shortened by 2 bases, J by 2 bases, and the region joining them spans 12 bases. The CDR3 runs 15 amino acids, cysteine and phenylalanine included. Only CDR3 DNA is held: 45 bases, read in frame from base 1. From the germline V gene, CDR1 is KGHDR and CDR2 is SFDVKD. The study at large found these results: The conclusion that tumor T cells originate in lymph nodes was framed as consistent with a hypothesis rather than directly demonstrated. Tumor and nontumor tissue repertoires were found to be significantly more similar in luminal-like than in basal-like breast cancer. Tumors showed preferential V and J gene usage, and their T-cell repertoire diversity fell below that of lymph nodes yet above that of nontumor tissue. A scenario in which most tumor T cells derive from the lymph node and then expand within tumor tissue was judged to be consistent with the data.

Sequencing was carried out with an Illumina HiSeq 2000. TCR beta chain libraries were generated through multiplex PCR amplification. High-throughput sequencing was used to analyze the amplified TCR beta chain products. TCRdb reprocessed the public reads (quality trimming at Q25 with fastp, clone calling with MiXCR) and kept in-frame beta chains. CDR3 protein sequences are deduplicated, and each keeps its most common genes and DNA. In this sample the table shows about 16,000 distinct CDR3 sequences, 45% of which occur a single time. About 14% of the sample rests with the top ten. The adjacent samples were made up of nontumor breast tissue around the tumor.

This clonotype was sampled from a female donor with breast cancer. Some clones in this sample may be carry-over from other donors' samples. The chain employs TRBV24-1 and TRBJ2-7; no D gene call is confident. What was sequenced was tumor-adjacent breast tissue. The CDR3 protein is CATSDSSRNPYEQYF. The DNA is as follows: TGTGCCACCAGTGATTCAAGCAGAAACCCCTACGAGCAGTACTTC.